A selection of T cell receptor beta chains follows, all from one sample in a study of a mutant IDH1 vaccine in newly diagnosed glioma. Data came from immunoSEQ multiplex PCR; TCRdb stores just in-frame clones and leaves some out. The top ten clones hold approximately 2.5% of a sample with 50,000 to 60,000 clones, 90% to 95% of them seen once. For these receptors, no antigen is known. Sequenced material: PBMCs, taken from a glioma patient whose treatment included an IDH1 peptide vaccine. These receptors came from a man between 45 and 60 years old with glioma. The CDR3 runs from the conserved cysteine through the conserved F or W. D genes are given only for firm matches. A clone size is listed for some rows: how often the clone was seen (once, few, many), or a class if it is expanded.

clone_size: NA; j_call: TRBJ1-1; v_call: TRBV4-3; d_call: TRBD1; cdr3_nt: TGCGCCAGCAGCCAAGACCCCCTGACAGGGTATCTGAACACTGAAGCTTTCTTT; cdr3_aa: CASSQDPLTGYLNTEAFF
clone_size: NA; j_call: TRBJ1-1; v_call: TRBV5-1; d_call: NA; cdr3_nt: TGCGCCAGCAGCTTCGAGACCTACGGGACTGAAGCTTTCTTT; cdr3_aa: CASSFETYGTEAFF
clone_size: NA; j_call: TRBJ2-7; v_call: TRBV6-1; d_call: NA; cdr3_nt: TGTGCCAGCAGTCTGGCGGTTCCATCCTACGAGCAGTACTTC; cdr3_aa: CASSLAVPSYEQYF
clone_size: NA; j_call: TRBJ1-1; v_call: TRBV28; d_call: NA; cdr3_nt: TGTGCCAGCAGTGGTGGGGTGAGCACTGAAGCTTTCTTT; cdr3_aa: CASSGGVSTEAFF
clone_size: NA; j_call: TRBJ2-7; v_call: TRBV5-1; d_call: NA; cdr3_nt: TGCGCCAGCAGCGAAGGGCGGGAATACTACGAGCAGTACTTC; cdr3_aa: CASSEGREYYEQYF
clone_size: NA; j_call: TRBJ2-1; v_call: TRBV7-2; d_call: TRBD2; cdr3_nt: TGTGCCAGCAGCTTACTAGCGGGACGCAATGAGCAGTTCTTC; cdr3_aa: CASSLLAGRNEQFF
clone_size: NA; j_call: TRBJ2-1; v_call: TRBV5-1; d_call: NA; cdr3_nt: TGCGCCAGCAGCTTGGGTCACCAGGAGCAGTTCTTC; cdr3_aa: CASSLGHQEQFF
clone_size: once; j_call: TRBJ1-2; v_call: TRBV7-9; d_call: TRBD1; cdr3_nt: TGTGCCAGCAGCTTAGGAGAGACAGGGGGAAGCGGCTACACCTTC; cdr3_aa: CASSLGETGGSGYTF
clone_size: NA; j_call: TRBJ1-1; v_call: TRBV15; d_call: NA; cdr3_nt: TGTGCCACCAGAGGGGTAGGCGCGAACACTGAAGCTTTCTTT; cdr3_aa: CATRGVGANTEAFF
clone_size: few; j_call: TRBJ1-1; v_call: TRBV10-3; d_call: TRBD1; cdr3_nt: TGTGCCATCAGTGAACAGGGGTACACTGAAGCTTTCTTT; cdr3_aa: CAISEQGYTEAFF
clone_size: NA; j_call: TRBJ1-4; v_call: TRBV5-1; d_call: TRBD1; cdr3_nt: TGCGCCAGCAGCTTGGGGGACAGGGTCGAGGAAAAACTGTTTTTT; cdr3_aa: CASSLGDRVEEKLFF
clone_size: NA; j_call: TRBJ1-1; v_call: TRBV7-9; d_call: TRBD1; cdr3_nt: TGTGCCAGCAGCTTGGGACAGTCAAACACTGAAGCTTTCTTT; cdr3_aa: CASSLGQSNTEAFF
clone_size: NA; j_call: TRBJ2-3; v_call: TRBV7-8; d_call: TRBD1; cdr3_nt: TGTGCCAGCAGCTTAATAAGGGGACAGTTTGGGACAGATACGCAGTATTTT; cdr3_aa: CASSLIRGQFGTDTQYF
clone_size: NA; j_call: TRBJ2-7; v_call: TRBV29-1; d_call: TRBD2; cdr3_nt: TGCAGCGTTGGGGCTAGCGGGGACACCTACGAGCAGTACTTC; cdr3_aa: CSVGASGDTYEQYF
clone_size: NA; j_call: TRBJ1-1; v_call: TRBV9; d_call: NA; cdr3_nt: TGTGCCAGCAGCGTAGGGGGTGACACTGAAGCTTTCTTT; cdr3_aa: CASSVGGDTEAFF